This paragraph reports one TCR beta chain. Method: immunoSEQ multiplex PCR; TCRdb's copy keeps in-frame clones and lacks some. Of some 150,000 clones listed, 70% to 90% are singletons. This record belongs to a study of blood T cell repertoires in COVID-19. Study information: T cells, B-cell-depleted T cells, or PBMCs supplied cDNA or gDNA.

CDR3 length: 12 amino acids. The germline CDR1 and CDR2 sequences are MNHEY and SVGEGT. V dropped 6 bases and J dropped 9 bases, with 13 bases sitting between them. The chain is built from TRBV6-2 or TRBV6-3 and TRBJ2-3; D remains unclear. Material for sequencing was peripheral blood. The source is a man in his forties who had recovered from COVID-19. The CDR3 bases are TGTGCCAGCAGCCCCCCCGGGTGGACGCAGTATTTT. This gives the protein CASSPPGWTQYF.